This TCR beta chain was retrieved from a study of OX40 agonist ivuxolimab in advanced cancers. In the study overall: Three patients responded partially, comprising one with hepatocellular carcinoma and two with cutaneous melanoma.

The study, taken as a whole, reports: Clonal expansion was among the lowest in partial responders at 0.1-3.0 mg/kg, especially CD8+.

Concerning this clone itself: Its antigen remains unknown.

Profiled with immunoSEQ multiplex PCR; TCRdb holds only in-frame clones, not every one. The data hold under 65,000 clones, with approximately 89% observed a single time. The sample in question was CD4+ or CD8+ T cells sorted from blood, obtained in a trial of the OX40 agonist ivuxolimab. This clonotype originated in an adult with an advanced solid tumor such as melanoma, head and neck, liver or kidney cancer.

DNA of the CDR3: TGTGCCAGCAGCCCCCTTGATAGCAATCAGCCCCAGCATTTT. It yields the protein CASSPLDSNQPQHF. The chain uses TRBV2 and TRBJ1-5; no reliable D call. Germline V gene lookup returns CDR1 SNHLY and CDR2 FYNNEI. Trimming stripped 6 bases from V and 0 bases from J, with 9 bases between. The CDR3 totals 14 residues.